Below are 22 T cell receptor beta chains sequenced from a single sample in a study of cytomegalovirus exposure and HLA in healthy donors. Primers: 60 Vbeta forward and 13 Jbeta reverse. Produced via immunoSEQ multiplex PCR; TCRdb's table is partial and in-frame only. Among fewer than 200,000 clones listed, around four fifths were seen once. Sequenced material: PBMCs. The receptors were sampled from a girl aged 2 to 9 in good health and CMV-seropositive.

The chain carries TRBV9 and TRBJ2-5; the match to TRBD2 covers 13 bases. Losses at the gene ends were 4 bases for V and 2 bases for J; bases not matched to a gene: 8. The length of the CDR3 is 17 residues. From germline, CDR1 is SGDLS and CDR2 YYNGEE. CDR3 sequence reads: CASSPHPGLAGQETQYF. DNA of the CDR3: TGTGCCAGCAGCCCCCATCCGGGACTAGCGGGGCAAGAGACCCAGTACTTC.

The CDR3 nucleotides are TGCGCCAGCAGCAGCCGGGCGGGAAGTGCCTACAATGAGCAGTTCTTC. Protein: CASSSRAGSAYNEQFF. This rearrangement joins TRBV5-1 to TRBJ2-1, with D perhaps matching TRBD2 (6 bases). This CDR3 is built from 16 residues. Between the trimmed V and J ends, which lost 4 bases and 2 bases, there was a span of 16 bases. Germline values: CDR1 SGHRS, CDR2 YFSETQ.

With regard to this clone: No conserved phenylalanine or tryptophan is present at the end of the CDR3, so a read error is the likely explanation. The CDR3 is CASSPTGANQPQHL. The DNA of the CDR3 is TGTGCCAGCAGCCCTACAGGGGCTAATCAGCCCCAGCATCTT. The chain uses TRBV5-8 and TRBJ1-5, with 7 bases that match TRBD1. CDR1 is SGHTS and CDR2 is YDEGEE in the germline V gene. Unmatched junction bases numbered 5, after V lost 4 bases and J lost 4 bases. This CDR3 is built from 14 residues.

This clone has a single count. The gene calls are TRBV5-8 and TRBJ2-3; tentatively, D is TRBD2 (5 bases). CDR3 size: 14 residues. V dropped 5 bases and J dropped 6 bases, with 16 bases sitting between them. Germline CDR1 is SGHTS and CDR2 is YDEGEE. The CDR3 loop reads CASSLGEHGDTQYF. The CDR3 DNA reads as TGTGCCAGCAGTCTGGGAGAACATGGGGATACGCAGTATTTT. The full variable domain, rest sourced from reference TRBV5-8 and TRBJ2-3, is EAGVTQSPTHLIKTRGQQATLRCSPISGHTSVYWYQQALGLGLQFLLWYDEGEERNRGNFPPRFSGRQFPNYSSELNVNALELEDSALYLCASSLGEHGDTQYFGPGTRLTVL.

V and J are TRBV7-9 and TRBJ1-4, with TRBD1 matching over 10 bases. CDR3 length: 19 amino acids. The V and J ends lost 5 bases and 8 bases, in that order; junction bases with no gene match: 20. Germline V CDR1 and CDR2: SEHNR, FQNEAQ (reference sequence). Here the CDR3 reads CASSAGPGQGSPQGEKLFF. The CDR3 DNA reads as TGTGCCAGCAGCGCTGGGCCGGGACAGGGGTCTCCCCAAGGGGAAAAACTGTTTTTT.

Remarks on this clone: The sample holds other DNA sequences that translate to the same CDR3. V usage is TRBV30 and J usage is TRBJ1-3; no definite D call. This CDR3 comprises 14 residues. Germline V gene sequence: CDR1 GTSNPN, CDR2 SVGIG (reference sequence). The V gene lost 0 bases and the J gene lost 0 bases, with 6 bases spanning the gap. The CDR3 DNA reads as TGTGCCTGGAGTGTTGGCTTCTCTGGAAACACCATATATTTT. Its protein product is CAWSVGFSGNTIYF.

The chain employs TRBV18 and TRBJ1-4; D gene uncertain. Trimming took off 3 bases at V and 0 bases at J, with 11 bases between the two ends. The CDR3 runs to 16 residues. In germline, CDR1 is KGHSH, CDR2 LQKENI. The CDR3 sequence: CASSPYPPATNEKLFF. The CDR3 DNA reads TGTGCCAGCTCACCTTATCCCCCAGCAACTAATGAAAAACTGTTTTTT.

The V gene is TRBV30, the J gene TRBJ2-7, with TRBD2 matching over 8 bases. The CDR3 has 14 amino acids. The germline V gene has CDR1 GTSNPN and CDR2 SVGIG (reference sequence). Trimming took 1 base from V and 2 from J; bases not matched to a gene: 4. CDR3 in DNA: TGTGCCTGGAGTGCGCCGGGACTAGCCTACGAGCAGTACTTC. The encoded protein is CAWSAPGLAYEQYF.

The chain couples TRBV5-8 to TRBJ2-1; possibly TRBD2 for D (6 bases). CDR3 length equals 15 residues. The V end lost 0 bases, the J end lost 10 bases, and 17 bases lay between the germline ends. Germline CDR1 is SGHTS and CDR2 is YDEGEE. CDR3 nucleotides: TGTGCCAGCAGCTTGGGGCCTCAGAGGAGGGTCGAGCAGTTCTTC. Residues: CASSLGPQRRVEQFF.

The rearrangement links TRBV29-1 to TRBJ1-3; unclear D gene. CDR3 size: 16 residues. The ends were cut back, 1 base at V and 1 base at J, with 14 bases in the middle. In germline, CDR1 is SQVTM, CDR2 ANQGSEA. CDR3 loop: CSVEAHGIGSGNTIYF. The CDR3, as DNA: TGCAGCGTTGAAGCTCACGGGATCGGATCTGGAAACACCATATATTTT.

The genes are TRBV6-5 and TRBJ2-2; D not resolved. The V end was cut by 6 bases, the J end by 2 bases, with 10 bases between. The CDR3 is 14 residues long. Germline CDR1 reads MNHEY; CDR2 reads SVGAGI. The CDR3 bases are TGTGCCAGCAGCGACGACATTAACACCGGGGAGCTGTTTTTT. The encoded protein is CASSDDINTGELFF.

The CDR3 is CAWEKGAASTEAFF. The CDR3 DNA reads TGTGCCTGGGAAAAGGGGGCGGCGAGCACTGAAGCTTTCTTT. The chain employs TRBV30 and TRBJ1-1; 7 bases agree with TRBD1. There are 14 residues in the CDR3. Germline trimming cut 5 bases from V and 4 bases from J; bases unmatched to any gene: 10. The germline V gene encodes CDR1 GTSNPN and CDR2 SVGIG (reference sequence).

This chain connects TRBV9 to TRBJ2-7; TRBD2 agrees at 10 bases. The V segment lost 4 bases and the J segment 2 bases; nucleotides outside the gene matches: 6. The CDR3 covers 15 residues. Germline CDR1 is SGDLS and CDR2 is YYNGEE. Written as DNA, the CDR3 is TGTGCCAGCAGCACTGGGACTAGCGCGACCTACGAGCAGTACTTC. This codes for CASSTGTSATYEQYF.

This chain links TRBV28 with TRBJ1-1; D gene unclear. Deletions cut 4 bases from V and 0 bases from J, with 18 bases between. The CDR3 runs 17 residues. Germline V gives CDR1 MDHEN, CDR2 SYDVKM. The CDR3 DNA follows: TGTGCCAGCAGTTCCCAACAACTTAGACGGGTGAACACTGAAGCTTTCTTT. Translating it yields CASSSQQLRRVNTEAFF.

The V and J genes are TRBV6-5 and TRBJ2-3, with D unclear. Trimming removed 5 bases at V and 4 bases at J, with 7 bases between. CDR1 and CDR2 (germline): MNHEY, SVGAGI. There are 12 residues in the CDR3. CDR3 DNA sequence: TGTGCCAGCAGTCGGAGCGCAGATACGCAGTATTTT. This translates into CASSRSADTQYF.

A single count supports this clone. J is TRBJ2-5 and V is TRBV2; the match to TRBD1 covers 9 bases. V lost 7 bases, J lost 1 base, and 7 bases stayed unmatched. Germline CDR1 and CDR2: SNHLY and FYNNEI. The CDR3 has 15 amino acids. CDR3 amino acids: CASMDRGLRQETQYF. Here the CDR3 DNA reads TGTGCCAGCATGGACAGGGGACTCCGCCAAGAGACCCAGTACTTC.

The rearrangement joins TRBV27 to TRBJ1-5; a weak D match, TRBD1 (5 bases). The CDR3 runs to 13 residues. V lost 5 bases, J lost 7 bases, and 12 bases lay in between. The germline V gene encodes CDR1 MNHEY and CDR2 SMNVEV (reference sequence). Written as DNA, the CDR3 is TGTGCCAGCAGTGCCTCGCAGGGACAGCCCCAGCATTTT. This gives the protein CASSASQGQPQHF.

The rearrangement joins TRBV10-3 to TRBJ2-7, with 7 bases fitting TRBD1. CDR1 is ENHRY and CDR2 is SYGVKD in the germline V gene. Trimming cost V 8 bases and J 7 bases; bases outside gene matches: 11. The CDR3 extends over 13 amino acids. The DNA for the CDR3 is TGTGCCATCCTCTTTGAGGGGGCAGAAGAGCAGTACTTC. Its protein is CAILFEGAEEQYF.

The chain has TRBV14 and TRBJ1-3; possible D gene TRBD1, 6 bases. CDR1 and CDR2 (germline): SGHDN, FVKESK. CDR3 length: 15 residues. The germline V and J ends were trimmed by 1 base and 2 bases, with 9 bases remaining between them. The CDR3 spells CASSQVQGTGNTIYF. CDR3 coding DNA: TGTGCCAGCAGCCAAGTTCAGGGGACTGGAAACACCATATATTTT.

This clone showed up just a few times. This sequence joins TRBV5-1 and TRBJ1-1; unclear D gene. V was pared by 3 bases and J by 4 bases, with 16 bases between. This CDR3 is built from 15 residues. Germline V lookup: CDR1 SGHRS, CDR2 YFSETQ. In nucleotides, the CDR3 is TGCGCCAGCAGCTCTTTCTCCCGGGAGGGCACTGAAGCTTTCTTT. It codes for CASSSFSREGTEAFF.

The rearrangement joins TRBV6-1 to TRBJ2-1, with TRBD2 matching 9 bases. CDR3 length equals 14 residues. Germline V gene sequence: CDR1 MNHNS, CDR2 SASEGT. Germline trimming cut 5 bases from V and 9 bases from J; bases unmatched to any gene: 8. Here the CDR3 DNA reads TGTGCCAGCAGTATCGGCGGGAGGGTTATTGAGCAGTTCTTC. Protein sequence: CASSIGGRVIEQFF.

This chain links TRBV7-6 with TRBJ2-2, with D possibly being TRBD1 (6 bases). The V gene lost 4 bases and the J gene lost 0 bases, with 15 bases spanning the gap. CDR1 SGHVS and CDR2 FNYEAQ come from the germline V gene. The CDR3 is made up of 17 amino acids. The CDR3 loop is CASSSVGGGTNTGELFF. In nucleotides, the CDR3 is TGTGCCAGCAGCTCTGTTGGGGGCGGAACGAACACCGGGGAGCTGTTTTTT.